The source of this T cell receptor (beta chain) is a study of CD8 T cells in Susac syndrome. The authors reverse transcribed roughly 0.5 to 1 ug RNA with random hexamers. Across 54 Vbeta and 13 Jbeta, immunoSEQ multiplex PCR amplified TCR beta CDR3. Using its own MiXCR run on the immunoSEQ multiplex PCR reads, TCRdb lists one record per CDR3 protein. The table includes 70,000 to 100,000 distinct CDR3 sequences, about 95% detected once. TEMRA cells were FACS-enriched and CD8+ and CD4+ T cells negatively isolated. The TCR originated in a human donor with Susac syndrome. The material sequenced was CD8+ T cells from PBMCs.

CDR3 sequence: CSARGEYSYEQYV. CDR3 DNA: TGCAGTGCTAGGGGGGAATACTCCTACGAGCAGTACGTC. The chain couples TRBV20-1 to TRBJ2-7, with D tentatively TRBD1 or TRBD2 (5 bases each). Trimming took 3 bases from V and 0 from J, leaving 9 bases between them. The CDR3 is made up of 13 amino acids. CDR1 is DFQATT and CDR2 is SNEGSKA in the germline V gene (reference sequence).